These T cell receptor beta chains were read from a single sample in a study of cytomegalovirus exposure and HLA in healthy donors. The method was immunoSEQ multiplex PCR; TCRdb's version includes in-frame clones alone and lacks a portion of them. The repertoire consists of over 150,000 clones, with 80% occurring once and the leading ten covering about 13%. Sequencing used PBMCs. Receptors were obtained from a man aged 30 to 45 in good health and CMV-seropositive. Both conserved end residues are part of each CDR3. A row's size may be missing; if present it is once, few, many or a size class.

J gene	clone size	V gene	CDR3 protein
-	few	TRBV7-3	CASSLGTGDEQYF
TRBJ2-5	-	TRBV28	CASSFGEGEETQYF
TRBJ1-3	-	TRBV27	CASSYRGLSGNTIYF
TRBJ2-2	-	TRBV4-2	CASSQEGGGKGELFF
TRBJ2-7	-	TRBV27	CASRTGRYEQYF
TRBJ2-1	-	TRBV5-1	CASSPAGTGGSVEQFF
TRBJ2-7	-	TRBV25-1	CASSTIKGPDEQYF
TRBJ2-5	-	TRBV7-3	CASSSGGMSETQYF
TRBJ1-6	-	TRBV4-2	CASSQEQIQAPLHF
TRBJ1-3	-	TRBV2	CASSDAGVSGNTIYF
TRBJ2-7	once	TRBV6-6	CASSHGSSYEQYF
TRBJ2-7	-	TRBV27	CASSSSGRKYEQYF
TRBJ2-5	-	TRBV5-1	CASSGGQVQETQYF
TRBJ2-3	-	TRBV11-3	CASSLRQGHTDTQYF
TRBJ2-5	-	TRBV6-5	CASWLAGQETQYF
TRBJ2-2	-	TRBV11-3	CASSLDPAGGNTGELFF
TRBJ2-1	-	TRBV7-2	CASSPERELEQFF
TRBJ1-2	-	TRBV10-2	CASSEVQSRGYTF
TRBJ2-1	-	TRBV7-9	CASSPPGVGVQFF
TRBJ2-7	-	TRBV6-5	CASSSRTRNYEQYF
TRBJ2-3	-	TRBV5-1	CASSLLSPGTQDTQYF
TRBJ2-1	-	TRBV27	CASSFALAGDEQFF
TRBJ1-5	-	TRBV19	CASSISQGADSQPQHF
TRBJ1-5	few	TRBV12-2	CASRLNGAGGNQPQHF
TRBJ1-4	-	TRBV6-1	CASSEANGGNEKLFF
TRBJ2-3	-	TRBV2	CASRGQGSGSGTDTQYF
TRBJ2-1	few	TRBV2	CASSLYNEQFF
TRBJ2-2	-	TRBV9	CASSVAVGTGGTGELFF
TRBJ2-1	-	TRBV7-9	CASSPRQLHQYNEQFF
TRBJ1-1	once	TRBV6-1	CASTEGLHSDTEAFF
TRBJ2-5	-	TRBV7-3	CASSQIPQETQYF
TRBJ2-7	-	TRBV28	CASLPGTSGSKHEQYF
TRBJ2-2	-	TRBV7-8	CASSLALVRGNTGELFF
TRBJ2-3	-	TRBV5-4	CASSLDLASGITDTQYF
TRBJ2-1	-	TRBV5-1	CASSTGLAALLYNEQFF
TRBJ2-1	-	TRBV19	CASSPVASSYNEQFF
TRBJ2-4	-	TRBV4-1	CASSQSIGLAGASAKNIQYF
TRBJ2-7	-	TRBV6-5	CASRGTGTGSYEQYF
TRBJ2-3	-	TRBV13	CASSLEASGRADDTQYF
TRBJ1-2	-	TRBV7-2	CASSFVGGSRGYTF
TRBJ1-1	-	TRBV27	CASSLQGWEMNTEAFF
TRBJ2-7	-	TRBV11-2	CASSLAGGRASYEQYF
TRBJ2-3	-	TRBV28	CASSLGLAGSGDTQYF
TRBJ1-3	-	TRBV25-1	CASSEGPNTIYF
TRBJ2-7	-	TRBV29-1	CSAVQGGSYEQYF
TRBJ2-7	-	TRBV14	CASSQTGSLGEQYF
TRBJ1-1	-	TRBV5-6	CASSLTGVNTEAFF
TRBJ2-5	-	TRBV7-8	CASSFSGTVMDF
TRBJ1-4	-	TRBV11-2	CASSLEGRVLNEKLFF
TRBJ1-1	few	TRBV6-1	CASSPVQGTEAFF
TRBJ2-7	-	TRBV2	CASSEAGTATYEQYF
TRBJ1-5	-	TRBV9	CASSYDAGGGNQPQHF
TRBJ2-6	once	TRBV6-6	CASRGGRAAGANVLTF
TRBJ2-2	once	TRBV6-5	CASSSLTSLFTGELFF
TRBJ2-3	once	TRBV28	CASSPSTRVQQYF